One and the same sample provided the 27 T cell receptor beta chains below, sequenced in a study of PD-L1 blockade in urothelial cancer. Regarding time point: pretreatment peripheral blood. Sequencing was performed with immunoSEQ multiplex PCR; in TCRdb, only in-frame clones are kept and a portion is missing. Among 70,000 to 95,000 clones listed, about four fifths were seen once. Specimen: PBMCs, collected around atezolizumab (anti-PD-L1) treatment. The receptors shown here come from a man in his sixties with urothelial cancer.

The chain links TRBV7-9 to TRBJ2-3, with TRBD1 matching 7 bases. Looked up from germline, CDR1 is SEHNR and CDR2 is FQNEAQ (reference sequence). There are 18 residues in the CDR3. With V trimmed by 5 bases and J by 0 bases, 14 bases remained unmatched. The CDR3 bases are TGTGCCAGCAGCCAGGGCCGGGACAGATCAACTAGCACAGATACGCAGTATTTT. As protein: CASSQGRDRSTSTDTQYF.

This chain links TRBV6-1 with TRBJ2-1, with 9 bases lining up with TRBD2. The length of the CDR3 is 16 residues. With 1 base clipped from V and 6 bases from J, the junction kept 7 bases outside the gene matches. Germline CDR1 is MNHNS and CDR2 is SASEGT. The CDR3 DNA sequence: TGTGCCAGCAGTGAAGGGCGCGGGGGGGCACGCAATGAGCAGTTCTTC. It is translated as CASSEGRGGARNEQFF.

The chain carries TRBV28 and TRBJ2-7; 9 bases align to TRBD2. Germline values: CDR1 MDHEN, CDR2 SYDVKM. This CDR3 comprises 15 residues. Trimming took 8 bases from V and 5 from J; bases not matched to a gene: 13. This CDR3 is CASGPGGRAVNEQYF. The CDR3 nucleotides read TGTGCCAGCGGTCCAGGCGGGAGGGCCGTGAACGAGCAGTACTTC.

V and J are TRBV11-3 and TRBJ2-2, with TRBD2 matching over 7 bases. V lost 5 bases to trimming and J lost 1 base; unmatched junction nucleotides: 13. The CDR3 consists of 18 residues. Per germline, CDR1 SGHNT and CDR2 YENEEA. For the CDR3, the DNA is TGTGCCAGCAGCGGACCACCCTTAACGGGGGGGAACACCGGGGAGCTGTTTTTT. It yields the protein CASSGPPLTGGNTGELFF.

This rearrangement joins TRBV6-1 to TRBJ2-3, with 7 bases lining up with TRBD2. The CDR3 covers 14 residues. Losses at the gene ends were 5 bases for V and 3 bases for J; bases not matched to a gene: 5. Germline-derived CDR1 and CDR2 are MNHNS and SASEGT. In nucleotides, the CDR3 is TGTGCCAGCAGTCTAGCGGACACGACAGATACGCAGTATTTT. Translated, it gives CASSLADTTDTQYF.

V gene TRBV6-5 combines with J gene TRBJ1-2; D unresolved. From germline, CDR1 is MNHEY and CDR2 SVGAGI. The CDR3 is 12 residues long. V was shortened by 9 bases and J by 8 bases, with 16 bases between the two germline ends. The CDR3, as DNA: TGTGCCAGTAAGATCCCGGGAGGCGGCTACACCTTC. The encoded protein is CASKIPGGGYTF.

J is TRBJ1-6 and V is TRBV2; D possibly corresponds to TRBD1 (5 bases). In germline, CDR1 is SNHLY, CDR2 FYNNEI. CDR3 length: 14 amino acids. Trimming pared 6 bases from V and 6 bases from J, leaving 12 bases between. This chain's CDR3 is CASRTGLSNSPLHF. DNA of the CDR3: TGTGCCAGCAGGACGGGACTGAGTAATTCACCCCTCCACTTT.

This sequence joins TRBV18 and TRBJ2-3, with 11 positions matching TRBD2. This CDR3 has 15 amino acids. Germline V CDR1 and CDR2: KGHSH, LQKENI. V dropped 3 bases and J dropped 1; count of bases not matched to a gene: 0. The DNA for the CDR3 is TGTGCCAGCTCACCGGGACTAGCGGGCACAGATACGCAGTATTTT. Translating gives CASSPGLAGTDTQYF.

The CDR3 here is CASSPRGGGGDQPQHF. In nucleotides, the CDR3 is TGTGCCAGCTCACCACGGGGGGGCGGAGGGGATCAGCCCCAGCATTTT. The chain combines TRBV18 with TRBJ1-5, with D possibly TRBD1 on 6 matching bases. The CDR3 loop spans 16 amino acids. Germline assignment: CDR1 KGHSH and CDR2 LQKENI. Trimming stripped 1 base from V and 5 bases from J, with 15 bases between. Using reference TRBV18 and TRBJ1-5 for the parts outside the CDR3, the full variable domain is NAGVMQNPRHLVRRRGQEARLRCSPMKGHSHVYWYRQLPEEGLKFMVYLQKENIIDESGMPKERFSAEFPKEGPSILRIQQVVRGDSAAYFCASSPRGGGGDQPQHFGDGTRLSIL.

In this sample, this clone turned up once. The chain joins TRBV11-3 to TRBJ2-3; 11 nucleotides align to TRBD2. This CDR3 is built from 16 residues. With 2 bases clipped from V and 4 bases from J, the junction kept 5 bases outside the gene matches. Germline loops: CDR1 SGHNT, CDR2 YENEEA. The CDR3 nucleotides read TGTGCCAGCAGCTTATCTAGCGGGGGGCCTTCAGATACGCAGTATTTT. Its protein product is CASSLSSGGPSDTQYF.

Comments on this clone: Other DNA sequences from this sample encode an identical CDR3 as well. The rearrangement joins TRBV5-4 to TRBJ2-7, with a tentative D call TRBD1 (5 bases). This CDR3 spans 12 amino acids. V shed 1 base and J shed 3 bases, with 5 bases lying between them. Germline assignment: CDR1 SGHNT and CDR2 YYREEE (reference sequence). The CDR3 sequence is CASSLTGYEQYF. The DNA of the CDR3 is TGTGCCAGCAGCTTGACAGGCTACGAGCAGTACTTC.

With respect to this clone: The junction differs from germline at one of its ends, possibly a read error. CDR3 protein: CASSLWGWGQPSNQPQHF. The CDR3 nucleotides are TGTGCCAGCAGCTTATGGGGTTGGGGACAACCAAGCAATCAGCCCCAGCATTTT. The rearrangement links TRBV28 to TRBJ1-5; weak D call: TRBD1 (6 bases). CDR3 length: 18 residues. Germline values: CDR1 MDHEN, CDR2 SYDVKM.

The CDR3 DNA sequence: TGTGCCACCAGCCTCCTAGGGGGGGTGGGCTACACCTTC. As protein: CATSLLGGVGYTF. The chain employs TRBV6-1 and TRBJ1-2; D might be TRBD1 (6 bases). There are 13 residues in the CDR3. CDR1 MNHNS and CDR2 SASEGT come from the germline V gene. V was shortened by 10 bases and J by 8 bases, with 20 bases between the two germline ends.

This chain connects TRBV7-6 to TRBJ2-1; possibly TRBD2 for D (6 bases). Germline V gives CDR1 SGHVS, CDR2 FNYEAQ. V shed 5 bases and J shed 8 bases, with 16 bases lying between them. The CDR3 spans 14 residues. For the CDR3, the DNA is TGTGCCAGCAGCATACTGACTAGTGTCGATGAGCAGTTCTTC. Translated: CASSILTSVDEQFF.

The chain recombines TRBV29-1 with TRBJ2-7, with TRBD1 identical over 9 bases. The germline gives CDR1 SQVTM, CDR2 ANQGSEA. There are 13 residues in the CDR3. J was trimmed by 4 bases and V by 1 base; bases with no gene match: 2. The CDR3 sequence: CSVEGQGVYEQYF. CDR3 DNA sequence: TGCAGCGTTGAAGGACAGGGGGTATACGAGCAGTACTTC.

The chain couples TRBV5-1 to TRBJ2-5; possibly TRBD2 for D (7 bases). The V gene lost 4 bases and the J gene lost 5 bases, with 12 bases spanning the gap. The V gene's germline CDR1 is SGHRS and CDR2 YFSETQ. The CDR3 spans 13 residues. CDR3 residues: CASSGGGSETQYF. CDR3 nucleotides: TGCGCCAGCAGCGGGGGGGGCTCGGAGACCCAGTACTTC.

V gene TRBV9 combines with J gene TRBJ2-3; 9 bases map to TRBD1. The germline gives CDR1 SGDLS, CDR2 YYNGEE. V dropped 4 bases and J dropped 3; count of bases not matched to a gene: 9. The CDR3 length is 16 residues. CDR3 residues: CASSLRTGEVTDTQYF. CDR3 nucleotide sequence: TGTGCCAGCAGCCTGCGGACAGGGGAGGTGACAGATACGCAGTATTTT. Together with reference TRBV9 and TRBJ2-3, the CDR3 gives the full variable domain: DSGVTQTPKHLITATGQRVTLRCSPRSGDLSVYWYQQSLDQGLQFLIQYYNGEERAKGNILERFSAQQFPDLHSELNLSSLELGDSALYFCASSLRTGEVTDTQYFGPGTRLTVL.

This chain uses TRBV4-1 with TRBJ2-7, with D perhaps matching TRBD1 (5 bases). Germline V lookup: CDR1 MGHRA, CDR2 YSYEKL. V lost 2 bases, J lost 6 bases, and 20 bases lay in between. This CDR3 contains 16 residues. The DNA for the CDR3 is TGCGCCAGCAGCCAATCAACCGACAGTTCCTACGGCGAGCAGTACTTC. Translating it yields CASSQSTDSSYGEQYF.

CDR3: CASSYRPAGGQETQYF. CDR3 DNA: TGTGCCAGCAGTTATAGACCCGCAGGGGGTCAAGAGACCCAGTACTTC. The V gene is TRBV6-6, the J gene TRBJ2-5, with 7 bases identical to TRBD1. Germline V gives CDR1 MNHNY, CDR2 SVGAGI (reference sequence). This CDR3 has 16 residues. Trimming at V came to 3 bases and at J to 2 bases, leaving 9 bases not matched to a gene.

The V call is TRBV7-8, the J call TRBJ2-7, with 8 positions matching TRBD1. The V and J ends lost 4 bases and 0 bases, in that order; junction bases with no gene match: 2. This CDR3 has 14 amino acids. Per germline, CDR1 SGHVS and CDR2 FQNEAQ. The CDR3 DNA reads TGTGCCAGCAGCTCCGACAGGGGCTCCTACGAGCAGTACTTC. As protein: CASSSDRGSYEQYF. The full variable domain, with the rest looked up from reference TRBV7-8 and TRBJ2-7, is GAGVSQSPRYKVAKRGQDVALRCDPISGHVSLFWYQQALGQGPEFLTYFQNEAQLDKSGLPSDRFFAERPEGSVSTLKIQRTQQEDSAVYLCASSSDRGSYEQYFGPGTRLTVT.

This chain connects TRBV6-5 to TRBJ1-1; D not resolved. The V end was cut by 0 bases, the J end by 8 bases, with 7 bases between. In germline, CDR1 is MNHEY, CDR2 SVGAGI. This CDR3 region has 12 residues. The CDR3 loop reads CASSYSSGEAFF. The CDR3 nucleotides are TGTGCCAGCAGTTACTCTTCCGGGGAAGCTTTCTTT.

The chain is built from TRBV19 and TRBJ1-1; TRBD1 is a possible D gene (6 bases). CDR3 length: 16 residues. Trimming pared 8 bases from V and 1 base from J, leaving 20 bases between. The germline CDR1 and CDR2 sequences are LNHDA and SQIVND (reference sequence). The chain's CDR3 is CASVRTPLQGNTEAFF. In DNA form, the CDR3 reads TGTGCCAGTGTACGGACCCCTTTACAGGGGAACACTGAAGCTTTCTTT. The full variable domain, in which reference TRBV19 and TRBJ1-1 provide the parts outside the CDR3, is DGGITQSPKYLFRKEGQNVTLSCEQNLNHDAMYWYRQDPGQGLRLIYYSQIVNDFQKGDIAEGYSVSREKKESFPLTVTSAQKNPTAFYLCASVRTPLQGNTEAFFGQGTRLTVV.

This chain links TRBV28 with TRBJ2-7, with D perhaps TRBD2 (6 bases). The CDR3 is 14 amino acids. CDR1 and CDR2 (germline): MDHEN, SYDVKM. The V gene lost 7 bases and the J gene lost 3 bases, with 16 bases spanning the gap. CDR3 loop: CASKPEGLGYEQYF. The CDR3 DNA reads as TGTGCCAGCAAGCCGGAGGGGCTAGGCTACGAGCAGTACTTC. Based on the CDR3 plus reference TRBV28 and TRBJ2-7, the full variable domain is DVKVTQSSRYLVKRTGEKVFLECVQDMDHENMFWYRQDPGLGLRLIYFSYDVKMKEKGDIPEGYSVSREKKERFSLILESASTNQTSMYLCASKPEGLGYEQYFGPGTRLTVT.

This chain links TRBV5-1 with TRBJ2-5, with TRBD1 as a possible D gene (8 bases). The ends were cut back, 2 bases at V and 2 bases at J, with 22 bases in the middle. Germline V gene lookup returns CDR1 SGHRS and CDR2 YFSETQ. This CDR3 spans 18 amino acids. CDR3 in amino acids: CASSFDMISGTGQETQYF. CDR3 sequence (DNA): TGCGCCAGCAGCTTCGACATGATAAGCGGGACAGGACAAGAGACCCAGTACTTC.

The J gene is TRBJ1-2, the V gene TRBV6-1; D is undetermined. The CDR3 spans 15 residues. Per the germline V gene, CDR1 is MNHNS and CDR2 is SASEGT. V was shortened by 2 bases and J by 0 bases, with 10 bases between the two germline ends. The CDR3 DNA sequence: TGTGCCAGCAGTGAAAATCCCGGGTCTAACTATGGCTACACCTTC. The encoded protein is CASSENPGSNYGYTF.

The chain joins TRBV9 to TRBJ1-2; TRBD1 matches 9 bases. CDR3 length equals 14 residues. Unmatched junction bases numbered 2, after V lost 1 base and J lost 4 bases. The germline gives CDR1 SGDLS, CDR2 YYNGEE. The CDR3: CASSVTGGVYGYTF. CDR3 nucleotides: TGTGCCAGCAGCGTAACAGGGGGCGTCTATGGCTACACCTTC. The whole variable domain, remainder taken from reference TRBV9 and TRBJ1-2, is DSGVTQTPKHLITATGQRVTLRCSPRSGDLSVYWYQQSLDQGLQFLIQYYNGEERAKGNILERFSAQQFPDLHSELNLSSLELGDSALYFCASSVTGGVYGYTFGSGTRLTVV.

The chain couples TRBV6-1 to TRBJ2-7; a weak D match, TRBD2 (5 bases). The CDR3 spans 15 residues. Germline V gene sequence: CDR1 MNHNS, CDR2 SASEGT. Trimming cost V 3 bases and J 3 bases, with 15 bases left between them. CDR3 DNA sequence: TGTGCCAGCAGTGAGACTATCGGCAGCAACTACGAGCAGTACTTC. Translating gives CASSETIGSNYEQYF.